The next 21 T cell receptor beta chains were all read from a single sample in a study of spatial heterogeneity in lung cancer. In TCRdb, the 5' RACE reads were re-called with MiXCR into one record per CDR3 protein. The data contain about 38,000 distinct CDR3 sequences, 4% to 6% of them singletons. Time point specified: sample taken at primary tumor resection. Unsorted samples of tumor, nontumor lung or frozen PBMC had their whole RNA sequenced. Sequenced here: PBMCs, sampled at surgery. These receptors came from a female donor with early-stage non-small cell lung cancer.

This clonotype turned up a few times. The V call is TRBV30, the J call TRBJ2-7; 7 bases match TRBD2. Losses at the gene ends were 5 bases for V and 5 bases for J; bases not matched to a gene: 9. Germline CDR1 reads GTSNPN; CDR2 reads SVGIG (reference sequence). This CDR3 has 13 residues. CDR3 amino acids: CAWGGGNMNEQYF. CDR3 sequence (DNA): TGTGCCTGGGGGGGAGGGAATATGAACGAGCAGTACTTC. The full variable domain, rest sourced from reference TRBV30 and TRBJ2-7, is SQTIHQWPATLVQPVGSPLSLECTVEGTSNPNLYWYRQAAGRGLQLLFYSVGIGQISSEVPQNLSASRPQDRQFILSSKKLLLSDSGFYLCAWGGGNMNEQYFGPGTRLTVT.

As regards this clonotype: A much bigger clone sits one base away, suggesting this may be a read error. The chain uses TRBV5-1 and TRBJ2-5; the D call may be TRBD1 or TRBD2 (6 bases each). Germline V gives CDR1 SGHRS, CDR2 YFSETQ. This CDR3 has 14 amino acids. This CDR3 reads CASSREGGQETLYF. Written as DNA, the CDR3 is TGCGCCAGCAGCCGGGAAGGGGGGCAAGAGACCCTGTACTTC.

This clonotype was counted many times. This chain links TRBV5-1 with TRBJ2-5; 10 bases are a match to TRBD1. Per the germline V gene, CDR1 is SGHRS and CDR2 is YFSETQ. The trim removed 4 bases at V and 4 bases at J, leaving 7 bases unmatched. The CDR3 is made up of 15 amino acids. In nucleotides, the CDR3 is TGCGCCAGCAGCAACGGGACAGGGGCGCGAGAGACCCAGTACTTC. Translated: CASSNGTGARETQYF.

This clonotype has ten or more counts. This chain links TRBV7-3 with TRBJ2-3, with 7 positions matching TRBD2. The CDR3 totals 15 residues. V trimming: 0 bases; J trimming: 5 bases; junction bases outside the gene matches: 5. Germline loops: CDR1 SGHTA, CDR2 FQGTGA. The CDR3 region is CASSLTGSSGDTQYF. The CDR3, as DNA: TGTGCCAGCAGCTTAACCGGGTCTAGCGGAGATACGCAGTATTTT.

This clonotype was observed many times. The genes are TRBV20-1 and TRBJ1-5; no definite D call. Germline CDR1 reads DFQATT; CDR2 reads SNEGSKA (reference sequence). The CDR3 contains 16 residues. V was pared by 3 bases and J by 2 bases, with 17 bases between. CDR3 nucleotides: TGCAGTGCTAGGGCGGTGAGCCCGGAAGGCAATCAGCCCCAGCATTTT. Translating gives CSARAVSPEGNQPQHF.

Many counts were recorded for this clonotype. The gene calls are TRBV5-6 and TRBJ1-2; D is unresolved. The CDR3 covers 14 residues. Germline V gives CDR1 SGHDT, CDR2 YYEEEE. Trimming took 0 bases from V and 4 from J, leaving 10 bases between them. The chain's CDR3 is CASSLASGVYGYTF. The CDR3 DNA sequence: TGTGCCAGCAGCTTGGCCAGTGGGGTCTATGGCTACACCTTC.

This clonotype has at least ten counts. This chain links TRBV5-5 with TRBJ2-7, with D tentatively TRBD2 (5 bases). Trimming removed 0 bases at V and 4 bases at J, with 14 bases between. The CDR3 contains 15 residues. The germline V gene has CDR1 SGHKS and CDR2 YYEKEE (reference sequence). This chain's CDR3 is CASSLASVGVYEQYF. For the CDR3, the DNA is TGTGCCAGCAGCTTGGCGTCAGTGGGAGTTTACGAGCAGTACTTC. Supplemented by reference TRBV5-5 and TRBJ2-7, the full variable domain reads DAGVTQSPTHLIKTRGQQVTLRCSPISGHKSVSWYQQVLGQGPQFIFQYYEKEERGRGNFPDRFSARQFPNYSSELNVNALLLGDSALYLCASSLASVGVYEQYFGPGTRLTVT.

The genes are TRBV30 and TRBJ1-2; maybe TRBD1 (6 bases). Germline CDR1 is GTSNPN and CDR2 is SVGIG (reference sequence). The germline V and J ends were trimmed by 0 bases and 3 bases, with 14 bases remaining between them. This CDR3 has 15 amino acids. In DNA form, the CDR3 reads TGTGCCTGGAGTGTCACAGGGTTTTCCTACTATGGCTACACCTTC. Translation gives CAWSVTGFSYYGYTF. The full variable domain, with the rest looked up from reference TRBV30 and TRBJ1-2, is SQTIHQWPATLVQPVGSPLSLECTVEGTSNPNLYWYRQAAGRGLQLLFYSVGIGQISSEVPQNLSASRPQDRQFILSSKKLLLSDSGFYLCAWSVTGFSYYGYTFGSGTRLTVV.

This clonotype came up many times. The J gene is TRBJ2-7, the V gene TRBV28; possible D gene TRBD1, 6 bases. V was pared by 7 bases and J by 8 bases, with 18 bases between. The CDR3 has 13 residues. Germline CDR1 MDHEN, CDR2 SYDVKM. For the CDR3, the DNA is TGTGCCAGCATCGCGGAAAGGGGGTCTAAGCAGTACTTC. This sequence encodes CASIAERGSKQYF.

This clonotype was recorded at least ten times. This chain connects TRBV27 to TRBJ1-6; 7 bases align to TRBD1. Trimming removed 5 bases from V and 13 bases from J; junction bases left unmatched: 14. CDR1 is MNHEY and CDR2 is SMNVEV in the germline V gene (reference sequence). The CDR3 totals 15 residues. The CDR3 region is CASSRARDSRSPLHF. The CDR3 DNA follows: TGTGCCAGCAGTCGGGCCCGGGACAGCCGGTCGCCCCTCCACTTT.

This clonotype was detected many times. The V call is TRBV29-1, the J call TRBJ1-1; tentatively, D is TRBD1 (5 bases). V was cut by 4 bases and J by 3 bases, with 21 bases left in between. Germline-derived CDR1 and CDR2 are SQVTM and ANQGSEA. This CDR3 has 16 residues. CDR3 nucleotides: TGCAGCGTTGCCTCGGCTCCTCGGGGAGGGGACACTGAAGCTTTCTTT. This sequence encodes CSVASAPRGGDTEAFF.

The chain joins TRBV27 to TRBJ2-7; D not resolved. Trimming shortened V by 2 bases and J by 5 bases, and 10 bases separated the two germline ends. The germline V gene has CDR1 MNHEY and CDR2 SMNVEV (reference sequence). The CDR3 has 13 amino acids. The CDR3: CASSLRLVDEQYF. The CDR3 DNA reads TGTGCCAGCAGTTTAAGGTTGGTGGACGAGCAGTACTTC.

There are a few counts of this clonotype. The rearrangement joins TRBV6-5 to TRBJ2-1; 8 bases line up with TRBD2. The V and J ends lost 8 bases and 1 base, in that order; junction bases with no gene match: 13. This CDR3 spans 17 amino acids. Germline loops: CDR1 MNHEY, CDR2 SVGAGI. The DNA of the CDR3 is TGTGCCAGCGGGTCTGTCCGGCGGGGGGCTTCCTACAATGAGCAGTTCTTC. Translated: CASGSVRRGASYNEQFF.

This clonotype was recorded many times. The chain has TRBV15 and TRBJ2-3; D unclear. V lost 0 bases and J 5 bases, leaving 6 bases between the germline ends. The germline V gene has CDR1 LNHNV and CDR2 YYDKDF (reference sequence). The length of the CDR3 is 13 residues. The CDR3, as DNA: TGTGCCACCAGCAGAGATAAGGGAGATACGCAGTATTTT. Protein: CATSRDKGDTQYF. Full variable domain (outside the CDR3, taken from reference TRBV15 and TRBJ2-3): DAMVIQNPRYQVTQFGKPVTLSCSQTLNHNVMYWYQQKSSQAPKLLFHYYDKDFNNEADTPDNFQSRRPNTSFCFLDIRSPGLGDTAMYLCATSRDKGDTQYFGPGTRLTVL.

The table lists this clonotype with many counts. The CDR3 region is CASSQVGAGANVLTF. The CDR3 bases are TGCGCCAGCAGCCAAGTAGGGGCTGGGGCCAACGTCCTGACTTTC. The rearrangement links TRBV4-1 to TRBJ2-6; a weak D match, TRBD1 (5 bases). This CDR3 is built from 15 residues. V was pared by 1 base and J by 2 bases, with 6 bases between. Per the germline V gene, CDR1 is MGHRA and CDR2 is YSYEKL.

This clonotype came up many times. CDR3 bases: TGTGCCAGCAGTTTAAGAGGATTCACCACCATGGTTAACACTGAAGCTTTCTTT. It is translated as CASSLRGFTTMVNTEAFF. V gene TRBV12-3 or TRBV12-4 combines with J gene TRBJ1-1; D ambiguous. This CDR3 is built from 18 residues. The germline V and J ends were trimmed by 2 bases and 2 bases, with 21 bases remaining between them.

This chain joins TRBV11-2 and TRBJ2-1, with TRBD2 identical over 13 bases. The trim removed 5 bases at V and 7 bases at J, leaving 8 bases unmatched. Per the germline V gene, CDR1 is SGHAT and CDR2 is FQNNGV. This CDR3 region has 16 residues. DNA of the CDR3: TGTGCCAGCAGCCGCCTCACTAGCGGGGGGGGTAATGAGCAGTTCTTC. This codes for CASSRLTSGGGNEQFF.

This clonotype was counted ten times or more. The chain employs TRBV7-8 and TRBJ2-1; a weak D match, TRBD1 (5 bases). Germline CDR1 SGHVS, CDR2 FQNEAQ. Trimming removed 5 bases at V and 6 bases at J, with 17 bases between. The CDR3 has 15 amino acids. The CDR3 loop reads CASSRLTVMANEQFF. DNA of the CDR3: TGTGCCAGCAGCAGATTGACAGTCATGGCCAATGAGCAGTTCTTC.

In its sample, this clonotype was seen many times. The V and J genes are TRBV12-3 or TRBV12-4 and TRBJ1-6, with D possibly matching TRBD1 (6 bases). The CDR3 is 13 amino acids. V lost 8 bases to trimming and J lost 6 bases, with 11 bases between them. Here the CDR3 DNA reads TGTGCCAGCCTTTTCAGGGGTAATTCACCCCTCCACTTT. Its translation is CASLFRGNSPLHF.

This clonotype was recorded many times. The chain is built from TRBV9 and TRBJ1-5; tentatively, D is TRBD1 (6 bases). The CDR3 spans 13 residues. CDR1 is SGDLS, CDR2 YYNGEE, per germline. With 2 bases removed from V and 7 bases from J, the gap between germline ends came to 10 bases. The CDR3 loop reads CASSVDTGQPQHF. CDR3 in DNA: TGTGCCAGCAGCGTCGACACAGGGCAGCCCCAGCATTTT.

This clonotype showed up many times. CDR3 sequence: CASRDEGPGELFF. The CDR3 bases are TGCGCCAGCAGGGACGAGGGGCCGGGGGAGCTGTTTTTT. The rearrangement joins TRBV5-1 to TRBJ2-2; D is possibly TRBD1 or TRBD2 (5 bases each). Trimming removed 5 bases at V and 8 bases at J, with 13 bases between. The CDR3 length is 13 residues. Per the germline V gene, CDR1 is SGHRS and CDR2 is YFSETQ.